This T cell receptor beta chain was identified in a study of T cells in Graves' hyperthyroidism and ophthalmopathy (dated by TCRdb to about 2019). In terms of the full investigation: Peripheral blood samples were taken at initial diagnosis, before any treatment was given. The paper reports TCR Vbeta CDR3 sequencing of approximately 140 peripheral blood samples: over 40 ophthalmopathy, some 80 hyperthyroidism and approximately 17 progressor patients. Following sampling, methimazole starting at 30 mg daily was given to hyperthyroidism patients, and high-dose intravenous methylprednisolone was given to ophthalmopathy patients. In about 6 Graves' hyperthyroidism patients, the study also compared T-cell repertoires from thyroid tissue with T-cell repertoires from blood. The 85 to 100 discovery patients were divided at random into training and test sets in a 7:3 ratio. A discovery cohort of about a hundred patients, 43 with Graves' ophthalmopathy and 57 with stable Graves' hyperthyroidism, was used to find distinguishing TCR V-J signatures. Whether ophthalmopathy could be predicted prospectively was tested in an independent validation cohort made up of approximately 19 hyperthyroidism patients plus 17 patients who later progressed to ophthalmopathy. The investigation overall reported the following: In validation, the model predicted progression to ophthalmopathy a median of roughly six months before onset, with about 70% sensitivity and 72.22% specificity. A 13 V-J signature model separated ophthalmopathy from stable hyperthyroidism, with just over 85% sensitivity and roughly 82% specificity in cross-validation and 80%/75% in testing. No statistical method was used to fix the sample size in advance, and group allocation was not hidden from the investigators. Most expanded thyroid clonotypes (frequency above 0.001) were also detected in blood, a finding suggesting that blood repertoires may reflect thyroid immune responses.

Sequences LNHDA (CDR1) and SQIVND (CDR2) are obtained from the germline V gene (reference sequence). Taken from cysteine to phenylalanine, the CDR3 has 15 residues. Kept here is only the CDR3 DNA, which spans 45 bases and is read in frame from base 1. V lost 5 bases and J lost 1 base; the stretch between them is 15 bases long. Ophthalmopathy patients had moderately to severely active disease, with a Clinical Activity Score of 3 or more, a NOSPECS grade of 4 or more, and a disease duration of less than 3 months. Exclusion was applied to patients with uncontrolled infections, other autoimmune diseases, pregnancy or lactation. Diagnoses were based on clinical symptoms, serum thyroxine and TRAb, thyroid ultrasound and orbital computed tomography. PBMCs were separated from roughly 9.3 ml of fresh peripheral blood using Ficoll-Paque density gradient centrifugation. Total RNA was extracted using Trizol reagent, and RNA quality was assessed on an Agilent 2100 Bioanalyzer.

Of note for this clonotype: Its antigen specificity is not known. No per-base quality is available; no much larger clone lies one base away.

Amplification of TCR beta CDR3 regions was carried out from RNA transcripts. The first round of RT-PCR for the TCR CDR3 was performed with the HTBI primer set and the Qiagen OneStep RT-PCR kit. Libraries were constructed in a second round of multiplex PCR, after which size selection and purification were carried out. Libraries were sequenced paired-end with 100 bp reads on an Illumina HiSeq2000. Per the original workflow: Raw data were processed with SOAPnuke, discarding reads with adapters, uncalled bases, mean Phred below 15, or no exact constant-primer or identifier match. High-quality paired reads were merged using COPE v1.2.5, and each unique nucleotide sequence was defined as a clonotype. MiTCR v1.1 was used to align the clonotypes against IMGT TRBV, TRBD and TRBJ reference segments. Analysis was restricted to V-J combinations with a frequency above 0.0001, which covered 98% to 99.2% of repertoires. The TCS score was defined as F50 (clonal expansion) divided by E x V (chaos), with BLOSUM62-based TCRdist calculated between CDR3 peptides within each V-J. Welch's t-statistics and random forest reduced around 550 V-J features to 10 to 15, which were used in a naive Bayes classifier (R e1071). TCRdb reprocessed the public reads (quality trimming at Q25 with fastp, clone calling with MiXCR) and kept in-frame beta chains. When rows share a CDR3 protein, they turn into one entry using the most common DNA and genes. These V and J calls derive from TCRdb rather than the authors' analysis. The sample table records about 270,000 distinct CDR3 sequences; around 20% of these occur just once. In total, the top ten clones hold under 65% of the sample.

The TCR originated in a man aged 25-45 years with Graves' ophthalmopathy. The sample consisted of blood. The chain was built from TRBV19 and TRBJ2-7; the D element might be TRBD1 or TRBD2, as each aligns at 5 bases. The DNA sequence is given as TGTGCCAGTAGTTCGAACCGGGACGGTTCCTACGAGCAGTACTTC. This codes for CASSSNRDGSYEQYF.